This TCR beta chain was retrieved from a study of blood T cell repertoires in COVID-19. Across the whole study: COVID-19 samples, acute and convalescent, were from the United States, Italy and Spain.

This CDR3 region has 13 residues. V lost 6 bases, J lost 9 bases, and 7 bases stayed unmatched. Germline-derived CDR1 and CDR2 are LGHDT and YNNKEL (reference sequence). Methods used by the authors: Cell counts per sample came from amplifying reference gene primers. Sequencing used immunoSEQ multiplex PCR; TCRdb keeps in-frame clones, though not all of them. V and J calls and clone size are those listed in that table; D and trimming were worked out from the DNA. The sample lists hundreds of thousands of clones; under 90% were seen once. The chain has TRBV3-1 (or the pseudogene TRBV3-2) and TRBJ2-1; TRBD2 matches 8 bases. The sequence was obtained from a woman older than 75 with acute or convalescent COVID-19. Material for sequencing was peripheral blood. The CDR3 reads CASSYSGAGEQFF. The CDR3, as DNA: TGTGCCAGCAGTTATAGCGGGGCGGGTGAGCAGTTCTTC.